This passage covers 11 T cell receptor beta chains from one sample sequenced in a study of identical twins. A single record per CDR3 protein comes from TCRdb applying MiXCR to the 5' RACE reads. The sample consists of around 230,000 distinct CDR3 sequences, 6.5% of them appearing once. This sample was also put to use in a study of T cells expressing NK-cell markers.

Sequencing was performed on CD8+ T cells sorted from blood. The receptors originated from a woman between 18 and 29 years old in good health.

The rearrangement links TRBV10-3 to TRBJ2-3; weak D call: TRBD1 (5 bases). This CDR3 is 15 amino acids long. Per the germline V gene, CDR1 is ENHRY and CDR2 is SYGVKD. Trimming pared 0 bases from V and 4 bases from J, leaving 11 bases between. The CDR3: CAISESGWGADTQYF. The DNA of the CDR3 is TGTGCCATCAGTGAGTCGGGGTGGGGCGCAGATACGCAGTATTTT.

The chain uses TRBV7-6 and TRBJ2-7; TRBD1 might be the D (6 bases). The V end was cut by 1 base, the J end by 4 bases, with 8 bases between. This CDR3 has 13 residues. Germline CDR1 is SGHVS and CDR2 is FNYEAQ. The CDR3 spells CASSLGGHYEQYF. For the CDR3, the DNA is TGTGCCAGCAGCTTAGGGGGACATTACGAGCAGTACTTC.

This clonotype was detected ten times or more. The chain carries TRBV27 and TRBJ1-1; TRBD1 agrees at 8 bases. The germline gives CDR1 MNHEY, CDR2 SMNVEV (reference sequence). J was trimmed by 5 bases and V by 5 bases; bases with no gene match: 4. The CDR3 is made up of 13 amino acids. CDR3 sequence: CASSQGAGTEAFF. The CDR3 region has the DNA TGTGCCAGCAGTCAGGGGGCAGGGACTGAAGCTTTCTTT.

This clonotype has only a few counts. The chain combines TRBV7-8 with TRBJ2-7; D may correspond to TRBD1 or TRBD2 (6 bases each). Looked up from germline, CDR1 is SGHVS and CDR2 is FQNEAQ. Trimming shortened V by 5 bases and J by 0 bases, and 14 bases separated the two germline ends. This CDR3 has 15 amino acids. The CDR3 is CASSGSGAASYEQYF. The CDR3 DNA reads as TGTGCCAGCAGCGGATCGGGGGCCGCCTCCTACGAGCAGTACTTC. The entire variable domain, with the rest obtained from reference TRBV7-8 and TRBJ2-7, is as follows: GAGVSQSPRYKVAKRGQDVALRCDPISGHVSLFWYQQALGQGPEFLTYFQNEAQLDKSGLPSDRFFAERPEGSVSTLKIQRTQQEDSAVYLCASSGSGAASYEQYFGPGTRLTVT.

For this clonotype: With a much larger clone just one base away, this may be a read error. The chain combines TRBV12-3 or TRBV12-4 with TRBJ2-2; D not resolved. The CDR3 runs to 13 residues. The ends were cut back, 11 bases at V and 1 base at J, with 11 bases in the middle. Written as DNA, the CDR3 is TGTGCCGCTCGCCAGAAGAACACCGGGGAGCTGTTTTTT. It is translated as CAARQKNTGELFF.

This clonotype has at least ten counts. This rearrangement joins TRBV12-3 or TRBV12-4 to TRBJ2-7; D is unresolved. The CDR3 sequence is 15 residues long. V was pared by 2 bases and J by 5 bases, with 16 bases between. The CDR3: CASSLIGPGPDEQYF. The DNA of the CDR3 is TGTGCCAGCAGTTTAATCGGGCCCGGCCCCGACGAGCAGTACTTC.

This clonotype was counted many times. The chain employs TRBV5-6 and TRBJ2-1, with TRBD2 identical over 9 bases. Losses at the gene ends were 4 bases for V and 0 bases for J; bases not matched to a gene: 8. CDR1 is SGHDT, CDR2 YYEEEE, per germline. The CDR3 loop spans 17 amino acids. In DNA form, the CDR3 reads TGTGCCAGCAGCGCTCGACTAGCGGCGAGCTCCTACAATGAGCAGTTCTTC. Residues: CASSARLAASSYNEQFF.

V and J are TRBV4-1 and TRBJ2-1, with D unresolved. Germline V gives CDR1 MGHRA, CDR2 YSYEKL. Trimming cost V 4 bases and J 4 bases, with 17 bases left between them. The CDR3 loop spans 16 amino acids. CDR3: CASSLSPRLEYNEQFF. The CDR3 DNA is TGCGCCAGCAGCCTATCCCCCCGGCTAGAGTACAATGAGCAGTTCTTC.

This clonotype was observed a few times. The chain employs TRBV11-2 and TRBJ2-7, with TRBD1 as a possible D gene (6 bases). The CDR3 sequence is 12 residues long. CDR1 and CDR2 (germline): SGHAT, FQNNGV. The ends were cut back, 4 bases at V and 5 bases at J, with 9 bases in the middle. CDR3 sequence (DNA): TGTGCCAGCAGCTCAGGGGCCCACGAGCAGTACTTC. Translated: CASSSGAHEQYF.

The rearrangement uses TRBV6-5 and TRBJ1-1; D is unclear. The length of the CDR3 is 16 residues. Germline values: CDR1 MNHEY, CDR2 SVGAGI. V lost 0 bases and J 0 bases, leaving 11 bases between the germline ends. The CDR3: CASSYSPGRMNTEAFF. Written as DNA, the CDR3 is TGTGCCAGCAGTTACTCTCCCGGGCGAATGAACACTGAAGCTTTCTTT.

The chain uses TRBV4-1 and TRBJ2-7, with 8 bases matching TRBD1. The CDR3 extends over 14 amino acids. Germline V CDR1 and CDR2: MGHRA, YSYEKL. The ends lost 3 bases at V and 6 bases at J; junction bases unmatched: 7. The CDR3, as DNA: TGCGCCAGCAGCCACAGGACAGGGTCGCCCGAGCAGTACTTC. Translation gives CASSHRTGSPEQYF.